The T cell receptor beta chain under discussion was sequenced for a study of early T cells in non-severe SARS-CoV-2 infection (TCRdb year 2021). With regard to the full study: Bulk RNA from unsorted whole blood was used for TCR sequencing, so alpha and beta chains could not be paired.

The library was obtained by 5' RACE. TCRdb names NextSeq 500 as the instrument used. To correct for sequencing error and PCR bias, the TCR library protocol tagged individual cDNA molecules with unique molecular identifiers. TCR alpha and beta chains were both sequenced, and the abundances of alpha and beta sequences in each sample were closely correlated with each other. The source study handled its data this way. Decombinator V4 was used to annotate the V gene, J gene and CDR3 of the TCR sequences. TCRs were defined as expanded if a significant change between any two time points was detected under a Poisson model with p below 0.0001. TCR abundances were normalised to the total number of TCRs sequenced per sample and expressed as counts per million. MAIT TCRs were defined by TRAV1-2 paired with TRAJ12, TRAJ20 or TRAJ33, and iNKT TCRs by TRAV10 paired with TRAJ18. VDJdb, accessed 1 November 2021, was searched for CMV, EBV and SARS-CoV-2 annotated TCRs, excluding TCRs annotated for multiple antigens. The public reads were quality trimmed at Q25 with fastp and then assembled into clones with MiXCR by TCRdb, keeping productive beta chains. Records with the same CDR3 protein are collapsed into one entry carrying the most frequent genes and DNA. TCRdb's processing, not the authors', yielded these V and J calls. This sample has around 19,000 distinct CDR3 sequences in its table, and about 4.3% of those were observed once. Less than 6% of the sample is in the top ten clones.

This clonotype has ten or more counts. It has no known antigen specificity. Base qualities were left out, and no much larger clone turns up one base away. Based on the germline V gene, the CDR1 and CDR2 sequences are SQVTM and ANQGSEA. The CDR3, from cysteine to phenylalanine, totals 13 residues. This entry keeps only the CDR3 DNA: 39 bases, framed from base 1. Unmatched junction bases come to 7, with V trimmed by 5 bases and J by 7 bases. A case-control design nested within a healthcare worker cohort in London, UK, was used, with weekly nasopharyngeal swab PCR tests and blood sampling performed. Healthcare workers were enrolled in the week of the UK lockdown, from 23 to 31 March 2020, and were followed every week for up to roughly 16 weeks. Overall results and qualifications from the work: VDJdb matching was skewed toward anti-spike CD8 responses and likely underestimated virus-specific expansions by missing private and CD4 specificities.

The rearranged segments are TRBV29-1 and TRBJ2-7; a stretch of 11 junction bases matches TRBD1. Material for sequencing was whole blood. The receptor was isolated from an adult who was a healthcare worker with PCR-confirmed SARS-CoV-2 infection or an uninfected control (not recorded which). The nucleotide sequence reads TGCAGCGTTCCCGGGACAGGGGGGGGTGAGCAGTACTTC. This translates into CSVPGTGGGEQYF.